This is a list of T cell receptor beta chains from one sample in a study of PD-1 blockade in classical Hodgkin lymphoma. Assay used: immunoSEQ multiplex PCR; TCRdb lists only in-frame clones, some missing. The table lists under 80,000 clones, roughly 93% of them singletons. The sample comprised peripheral blood mononuclear cells (PBMCs). These receptors all stem from a human donor with classical Hodgkin lymphoma. CDR3s include the opening cysteine and the closing phenylalanine or tryptophan. A D gene is named only where the DNA matches it firmly. Part of the rows lack a size; the others show once, few, many or a class for expanded clones.

TRBJ2-7 NA NA TRBV27 TGTGCCAGTAGTATAGGGGCAGGGAGATCCTACGAGCAGTACTTC CASSIGAGRSYEQYF
TRBJ2-7 NA NA TRBV18 TGTGCCAGCTCACCCGGACGTGGCTCCTACGAGCAGTACTTC CASSPGRGSYEQYF
TRBJ1-1 once TRBD1 TRBV7-2 TGTGCCAGCAGCGCCAGCGGACAGGGGTTCGCTGAAGCTTTCTTT CASSASGQGFAEAFF
TRBJ2-1 NA TRBD2 TRBV7-8 TGTGCCAGCAGCTTAGTTCGTAGCGGGGGGTACTTCGACGAGCAGTTCTTC CASSLVRSGGYFDEQFF
TRBJ2-1 NA NA TRBV15 TGTGCCACCAGCAGAGATAGGGGCTCCTACAATGAGCAGTTCTTC CATSRDRGSYNEQFF
TRBJ1-2 NA NA TRBV28 TGTGCCAGCAGAAACGGCGGGGCCCCTTTCTATGGCTACACCTTC CASRNGGAPFYGYTF
TRBJ1-1 once NA TRBV7-3 TGTGCCAGCAGCACCAGCGGGGGCGGCACTGAAGCTTTCTTT CASSTSGGGTEAFF
TRBJ1-5 NA NA TRBV28 TGTGCCAGCAGTCCCGGGGGTGGGGATCAGCCCCAGCATTTT CASSPGGGDQPQHF
TRBJ2-5 NA TRBD2 TRBV28 TGTGCCAGCAACCTAGCGGGGGGACCCGGAGGAGAGACCCAGTACTTC CASNLAGGPGGETQYF
TRBJ2-1 NA NA TRBV27 TGTGCCAGCAGTTCTATAGGGTTGACCTACAATGAGCAGTTCTTC CASSSIGLTYNEQFF
TRBJ2-3 NA TRBD2 TRBV5-1 TGCGCCAGCAGCTTGGCGGGAGGTTACACAGATACGCAGTATTTT CASSLAGGYTDTQYF
TRBJ2-7 NA NA TRBV5-1 TGCGCCAGCAGCTTATTCCTCCAACCCCTCTACGAGCAGTACTTC CASSLFLQPLYEQYF
TRBJ2-7 NA TRBD1 TRBV5-6 TGTGCCAGCAGCTATGACAGGGGACTCTACGAGCAGTACTTC CASSYDRGLYEQYF
TRBJ2-1 NA NA TRBV5-5 TGTGCCAGCTCCCGAGACGCCCCCATTTCCTACAATGAGCAGTTCTTC CASSRDAPISYNEQFF
TRBJ1-2 NA TRBD1 TRBV6-4 TGTGCCAGCAGTCCCACAGGGGCCGGAGGCTACACCTTC CASSPTGAGGYTF
TRBJ1-5 NA NA TRBV28 TGTGCCAGCAGTTTAGAAGACCCAAGCAATCAGCCCCAGCATTTT CASSLEDPSNQPQHF
TRBJ2-7 NA NA TRBV5-1 TGCGCCAGCAGCTTGTACGAGCAGTACTTC CASSLYEQYF
TRBJ2-5 NA TRBD2 TRBV5-1 TGCGCCAGCAGCTTCGCGGTAGCGGGGGTTTTAGAGACCCAGTACTTC CASSFAVAGVLETQYF
TRBJ2-1 NA NA TRBV9 TGTGCCAGCAGCGTATTTGGGACTTCCTACAATGAGCAGTTCTTC CASSVFGTSYNEQFF
TRBJ2-5 NA TRBD1 TRBV6-6 TGTGCCAGCAGTTGGTGGCAGGGGGTCGTAGAGACCCAGTACTTC CASSWWQGVVETQYF
TRBJ2-6 NA NA TRBV28 TGTGCCAGCAGGTCTCCTCGGAACTCTGGGGCCAACGTCCTGACTTTC CASRSPRNSGANVLTF
TRBJ1-5 NA NA TRBV7-2 TGTGCCAGCAGCCCTGTACAGGGTAAGCCTCAGCCCCAGCATTTT CASSPVQGKPQPQHF
TRBJ2-3 NA NA TRBV9 TGTGCCAGCAGCCCCGGGACGACAGATACGCAGTATTTT CASSPGTTDTQYF
TRBJ1-4 NA NA TRBV6-5 TGTGCCAGCAGTTACTCAGGGGCCCTCGAAAAACTGTTTTTT CASSYSGALEKLFF
TRBJ1-3 NA TRBD1 TRBV7-2 TGTGCCAGCAGCTTAGGCGGCAGGGGGCATTGGGGAGGTGACACCATATATTTT CASSLGGRGHWGGDTIYF
TRBJ1-1 NA NA TRBV6-1 TGTGCCAGCAGCCAGACTCCGAACACTGAAGCTTTCTTT CASSQTPNTEAFF
TRBJ1-2 NA NA TRBV19 TGTGCCAGTCGGGCGGGGCTAGTCTATGGCTACACCTTC CASRAGLVYGYTF
TRBJ2-7 NA NA TRBV28 TGTGCCAGCAGTTCGATCCGGGCCCCCTACGAGCAGTACTTC CASSSIRAPYEQYF
TRBJ1-2 NA TRBD1 TRBV28 TGTGCCCTGGACAGGGTGCAGGGTGGCTACACCTTC CALDRVQGGYTF
TRBJ1-1 NA TRBD1 TRBV5-8 TGTGCCAGCAGCCTGTATAGGACAGGGATGAACACTGAAGCTTTCTTT CASSLYRTGMNTEAFF
TRBJ2-2 NA TRBD1 TRBV28 TGTGCCAGCAGTATCAGACAGGGGAGTACGGGGGAGCTGTTTTTT CASSIRQGSTGELFF
TRBJ2-2 NA TRBD2 TRBV5-4 TGTGCCAGCAGGCCTACGGGACTAGCGGGACCCCCCGGCACCGGGGAGCTGTTTTTT CASRPTGLAGPPGTGELFF
TRBJ1-2 NA NA TRBV5-6 TGTGCCAGCGGCCCCGTTACAGGTGTGAGCTATGGCTACACCTTC CASGPVTGVSYGYTF
TRBJ2-1 once TRBD1 TRBV11-2 TGTGCCAGCAGCTTAGTAGGGGACAGGGGTTACAATGAGCAGTTCTTC CASSLVGDRGYNEQFF
TRBJ1-2 NA TRBD1 TRBV5-1 TGCGCCAGCAGCCCAATGGGACAGGGGATTGGCTACACCTTC CASSPMGQGIGYTF
TRBJ1-5 once NA TRBV18 TGTGCCAGCTCACCAGTGGCGGGGTCGGTCAATCAGCCCCAGCATTTT CASSPVAGSVNQPQHF
TRBJ1-5 NA TRBD1 TRBV2 TGTGCCAGCAGGGACGGGACAGCCAGCAATCAGCCCCAGCATTTT CASRDGTASNQPQHF
TRBJ2-2 NA TRBD2 TRBV9 TGTGCCAGCAGCGTAGATCTAGCGGGATTGGGCACCGGGGAGCTGTTTTTT CASSVDLAGLGTGELFF
TRBJ1-5 NA NA TRBV9 TGTGCCAGCAGCGTAGGGGGTACGAGCAATCAGCCCCAGCATTTT CASSVGGTSNQPQHF
TRBJ2-2 NA TRBD1 TRBV2 TGTGCCAGCAGGAGACAGGGGGACACCGGGGAGCTGTTTTTT CASRRQGDTGELFF
TRBJ2-1 NA NA TRBV13 TGTGCCAGCAGCTCACCCCAGGGGATCGGGCTCAATGAGCAGTTCTTC CASSSPQGIGLNEQFF
TRBJ2-3 NA NA TRBV30 TGTGCCTGGGAGGATCCCGCGGGACCAGATACGCAGTATTTT CAWEDPAGPDTQYF
TRBJ2-7 NA NA TRBV27 TGTGCCAGCAGTGTGGGGGCGACCGGCGAGCAGTACTTC CASSVGATGEQYF
TRBJ1-5 NA TRBD1 TRBV5-3 TGTGCCAGAAGCTCCGGTTCACCGGGACAGGGGAGCAATCAGCCCCAGCATTTT CARSSGSPGQGSNQPQHF
TRBJ2-1 NA NA TRBV27 TGTGCCAGCAGTTTAGGCCAGGGTGGCCTCAATGAGCAGTTCTTC CASSLGQGGLNEQFF
TRBJ1-2 NA NA TRBV5-1 TGCGCCAGCAGCTTGGCGGGAAACTATGGCTACACCTTC CASSLAGNYGYTF
TRBJ2-7 NA NA TRBV5-4 TGTGCCAGCAGCTTACGGGGCTACGAGCAGTACTTC CASSLRGYEQYF
TRBJ1-1 NA TRBD1 TRBV18 TGTGCCAGCTCACCTCGACTGTCCGGGACAGAGAACACTGAAGCTTTCTTT CASSPRLSGTENTEAFF
TRBJ1-2 once NA TRBV18 TGTGCCAGCTCACCCCTGACAGAAAAAAACTATGGCTACACCTTC CASSPLTEKNYGYTF
TRBJ1-3 NA TRBD1 TRBV27 TGTGCCAGCAGTTTTACAGGGGGCAATTCTGGAAACACCATATATTTT CASSFTGGNSGNTIYF
TRBJ2-7 NA NA TRBV7-2 TGTGCCAGCGGCACACGCACCCTCTACGAGCAGTACTTC CASGTRTLYEQYF
TRBJ2-2 NA NA TRBV6-5 TGTGCCCGGGAAGAGTTGAACACCGGGGAGCTGTTTTTT CAREELNTGELFF
TRBJ2-3 NA NA TRBV6-4 TGTGCCAGCAGTGACTGGGTTGGCGGCAGCACAGATACGCAGTATTTT CASSDWVGGSTDTQYF
TRBJ1-4 NA NA TRBV4-2 TGTGCCAGCAGCCAAGTTCTCCCCCCCTCAGGGGTCGGTTGGGAAGGAAAACTGTTTTTT CASSQVLPPSGVGWEGKLFF
TRBJ1-2 NA NA TRBV5-6 TGTGCCAGCAGCTTGCTGGACAGAGCCAACTATGGCTACACCTTC CASSLLDRANYGYTF
TRBJ1-4 NA NA TRBV9 TGTGCCAGCAGCGCGACCCCGGACGGGTTAGTGGGGAAACTGTTTTTT CASSATPDGLVGKLFF
TRBJ1-2 NA NA TRBV5-1 TGCGCCAGCGGCAGTGCGGGGACCAACTATGGCTACACCTTC CASGSAGTNYGYTF
TRBJ2-1 NA NA TRBV27 TGTGCCAGCAGCTTACTGGCGGGCGAGGCATTTGAGCAGTTCTTC CASSLLAGEAFEQFF
TRBJ1-2 NA TRBD1 TRBV6-1 TGTGCCTCCCAGGGGACAGGCTATGGCTACACCTTC CASQGTGYGYTF
TRBJ2-7 NA TRBD1 TRBV7-2 TGTGCCAGCAGCATCAGGACAGGGGGCGTCTACGAGCAGTACTTC CASSIRTGGVYEQYF